These 25 T cell receptor beta chains share one sample of origin, sequenced in a study of blood T cell repertoires in COVID-19 (dated by TCRdb to the early 2020s). Libraries were prepared through the immunoSEQ multiplex PCR assay. TCRdb provides this immuneACCESS table in a form limited to in-frame rearrangements. Some clones are lacking; in checked studies, under half of them reflect an unresolved V gene, and why the rest are absent is not known. The sample table lists 200,000 to 250,000 clones, about 82% of them with a count of one. The ten biggest clones cover more than 9% of the sample. The sample taken for sequencing was peripheral blood. Every receptor here comes from an elderly woman with acute or convalescent COVID-19.

Details on this clone: The DNA is omitted, as the CDR3 cannot be located on it reliably, and the CDR3 follows TCRdb's listing. The V gene is TRBV30, the J gene TRBJ1-2; the table's D gene call, TRBD1, was not cross checked with the DNA. From its first to its last residue, the CDR3 has 13 amino acids. From germline, CDR1 is GTSNPN and CDR2 SVGIG (reference sequence). CDR3 amino acids: CAWSVGQGAFCTF.

This chain connects TRBV28 to TRBJ1-2; D is possibly TRBD1 (6 bases). V was shortened by 1 base and J by 4 bases, with 13 bases between the two germline ends. CDR1 is MDHEN and CDR2 is SYDVKM in the germline V gene. CDR3 length: 15 residues. In DNA, the CDR3 is TGTGCCAGCAGTTTATCCGAGACAGGAGTCTATGGCTACACCTTC. This gives the protein CASSLSETGVYGYTF.

This chain uses TRBV5-5 with TRBJ2-2; 7 bases are shared with TRBD1. CDR3 length: 17 residues. J lost 1 base, V lost 0 bases, and 6 bases had no gene match. CDR1 and CDR2 (germline): SGHKS, YYEKEE (reference sequence). CDR3 bases: TGTGCCAGCAGCTTGGACCTCAGACAGGGGAACACCGGGGAGCTGTTTTTT. This sequence encodes CASSLDLRQGNTGELFF. Drawing the rest from reference TRBV5-5 and TRBJ2-2, the complete variable domain is DAGVTQSPTHLIKTRGQQVTLRCSPISGHKSVSWYQQVLGQGPQFIFQYYEKEERGRGNFPDRFSARQFPNYSSELNVNALLLGDSALYLCASSLDLRQGNTGELFFGEGSRLTVL.

This chain connects TRBV28 to TRBJ2-7, with 8 bases lining up with TRBD2. CDR3 length: 15 amino acids. V shed 6 bases and J 2 bases; nucleotides not matched to a gene: 9. Germline V gives CDR1 MDHEN, CDR2 SYDVKM. The CDR3 loop is CASRVSGSSTYEQYF. The CDR3 coding sequence is TGTGCCAGCAGAGTAAGCGGGAGTAGCACCTACGAGCAGTACTTC.

The CDR3 sequence: CASSFTGQGISGANVLTF. DNA for the CDR3: TGTGCCAGCAGCTTCACGGGACAGGGAATCTCTGGGGCCAACGTCCTGACTTTC. V usage is TRBV5-5 and J usage is TRBJ2-6; 9 bases match TRBD1. With V trimmed by 2 bases and J by 0 bases, 6 bases remained unmatched. CDR1 and CDR2 from the germline V gene are SGHKS and YYEKEE (reference sequence). This CDR3 region has 18 residues.

The gene calls are TRBV6-5 and TRBJ1-3, with 9 bases that match TRBD1. The CDR3 has 14 amino acids. The germline CDR1 and CDR2 sequences are MNHEY and SVGAGI. V gave up 5 bases and J gave up 2 bases; unmatched junction bases: 1. CDR3 sequence (DNA): TGTGCCAGCAGTAGGACAGGGGCTGGAAACACCATATATTTT. This encodes CASSRTGAGNTIYF.

The chain employs TRBV5-4 and TRBJ2-5; D is perhaps TRBD2 (6 bases). Germline V CDR1 and CDR2: SGHNT, YYREEE (reference sequence). V lost 1 base, J lost 3 bases, and 13 bases lay in between. This CDR3 is 15 amino acids long. CDR3 region: CASSLPGRGKETQYF. In DNA form, the CDR3 reads TGTGCCAGCAGCTTGCCAGGCCGGGGGAAAGAGACCCAGTACTTC.

The chain combines TRBV6-6 with TRBJ1-6, with D unclear. Germline lookup yields CDR1 MNHNY and CDR2 SVGAGI (reference sequence). V lost 2 bases, J lost 8 bases, and 7 bases lay in between. The CDR3 runs to 13 residues. The CDR3 sequence: CASSYAVDSPLHF. CDR3 nucleotides: TGTGCCAGCAGTTACGCGGTAGATTCACCCCTCCACTTT.

V is TRBV30 and J is TRBJ1-2; 9 bases fit TRBD1. The V gene's germline CDR1 is GTSNPN and CDR2 SVGIG (reference sequence). The CDR3 is 13 amino acids. The J segment lost 6 bases and the V segment lost 1 base, leaving 3 bases of the junction unmatched. The CDR3 reads CAWSAGTGNGYTF. DNA of the CDR3: TGTGCCTGGAGTGCCGGGACAGGGAATGGCTACACCTTC. The full variable domain, with the rest looked up from reference TRBV30 and TRBJ1-2, is SQTIHQWPATLVQPVGSPLSLECTVEGTSNPNLYWYRQAAGRGLQLLFYSVGIGQISSEVPQNLSASRPQDRQFILSSKKLLLSDSGFYLCAWSAGTGNGYTFGSGTRLTVV.

The chain is built from TRBV18 and TRBJ2-3, with 12 bases that match TRBD2. CDR1 KGHSH and CDR2 LQKENI come from the germline V gene. V shed 3 bases and J 4 bases; nucleotides not matched to a gene: 8. The CDR3 consists of 17 residues. The CDR3 DNA reads as TGTGCCAGCTCACCCAATTCACTAGCGGGAGGTTCAGATACGCAGTATTTT. This encodes CASSPNSLAGGSDTQYF.

In its sample, this clone was seen once. The genes are TRBV12-5 and TRBJ2-1, with 8 bases identical to TRBD2. Germline CDR1 LGHNT, CDR2 FRNRAP. V lost 5 bases and J lost 1; bases outside the gene matches: 7. The CDR3 is 16 residues long. CDR3 sequence: CASGTTSGESYNEQFF. DNA for the CDR3: TGTGCTAGTGGTACCACTAGCGGAGAATCCTACAATGAGCAGTTCTTC.

V gene TRBV19 combines with J gene TRBJ2-2; 8 nucleotides align to TRBD2. The ends lost 0 bases at V and 6 bases at J; junction bases unmatched: 9. Germline lookup yields CDR1 LNHDA and CDR2 SQIVND (reference sequence). CDR3 length: 17 residues. The CDR3 coding sequence is TGTGCCAGTAGTATAGATCTGGGACTAGGTATACCCGGGGAGCTGTTTTTT. Translating gives CASSIDLGLGIPGELFF.

The chain couples TRBV30 to TRBJ1-6; weak D call: TRBD1 (6 bases). Looked up from germline, CDR1 is GTSNPN and CDR2 is SVGIG (reference sequence). The CDR3 runs to 15 residues. Trimming left V 3 bases short and J 7 bases short, with 16 bases between. CDR3: CAWSTMGAGNSPLHF. The CDR3 nucleotides are TGTGCCTGGAGCACTATGGGGGCCGGGAATTCACCCCTCCACTTT.

The V gene is TRBV7-6, the J gene TRBJ2-5, with D hard to call. Trimming stripped 5 bases from V and 5 bases from J, with 18 bases between. Germline V lookup: CDR1 SGHVS, CDR2 FNYEAQ. The CDR3 has 15 residues. The CDR3 loop is CASSLSGWVRETQYF. For the CDR3, the DNA is TGTGCCAGCAGCCTCAGTGGTTGGGTGCGGGAGACCCAGTACTTC.

V is TRBV2 and J is TRBJ1-6; tentatively, D is TRBD1 (5 bases). The V end was cut by 6 bases, the J end by 2 bases, with 11 bases between. The germline gives CDR1 SNHLY, CDR2 FYNNEI. CDR3 length equals 15 residues. CDR3 amino acids: CASSPQAAYNSPLHF. The CDR3 DNA follows: TGTGCCAGCAGCCCACAGGCAGCCTATAATTCACCCCTCCACTTT.

V is TRBV4-1 and J is TRBJ1-1; 8 bases fit TRBD1. The CDR3 is made up of 14 amino acids. Germline CDR1 MGHRA, CDR2 YSYEKL. J lost 5 bases, V lost 4 bases, and 6 bases had no gene match. In nucleotides, the CDR3 is TGCGCCAGCAGCCCGCGGACAGGGAGGACTGAAGCTTTCTTT. This codes for CASSPRTGRTEAFF.

The J gene is TRBJ2-1, the V gene TRBV6-4, with 8 bases lining up with TRBD1. This CDR3 has 14 amino acids. Per the germline V gene, CDR1 is MRHNA and CDR2 is SNTAGT. Unmatched junction bases numbered 6, after V lost 6 bases and J lost 5 bases. CDR3 DNA sequence: TGTGCCAGCAGCTTGCAGGGGGCGAACAATGAGCAGTTCTTC. Protein product: CASSLQGANNEQFF.

This clone was counted only a few times. J is TRBJ1-6 and V is TRBV21-1; the table's D gene call, TRBD1, was not cross checked with the DNA. TRBV21-1 is a pseudogene segment. This CDR3 is built from 18 residues. The CDR3 spells CASSKFVAGGPYNSPLHF. The CDR3 nucleotides read TGTGCCAGCAGCAAATTTGTCGCAGGGGGCCCCTATAATTCACCCCTCCACTTT.

There are a few counts of this clone. The V gene is TRBV20-1, the J gene TRBJ1-3; 7 nucleotides align to TRBD1. V gave up 3 bases and J gave up 4 bases; unmatched junction bases: 9. Germline V lookup: CDR1 DFQATT, CDR2 SNEGSKA (reference sequence). The CDR3 is 15 amino acids. This CDR3 reads CSASGDRVGGNTIYF. For the CDR3, the DNA is TGCAGTGCTAGTGGAGACAGGGTTGGAGGAAACACCATATATTTT.

The chain carries TRBV18 and TRBJ2-7, with D possibly being TRBD1 (5 bases). Germline CDR1 is KGHSH and CDR2 is LQKENI. V was clipped by 3 bases and J by 1 base, with 10 bases between them. The CDR3 covers 14 residues. DNA of the CDR3: TGTGCCAGCTCACCCCCCGGACATTCCTACGAGCAGTACTTC. Its translation: CASSPPGHSYEQYF.

The chain couples TRBV5-1 to TRBJ2-3; D not resolved. The length of the CDR3 is 15 residues. Between the trimmed V and J ends, which lost 0 bases and 4 bases, there was a span of 12 bases. Germline lookup yields CDR1 SGHRS and CDR2 YFSETQ. Written as DNA, the CDR3 is TGCGCCAGCAGCTTGGGAGTTGTACGTTCAGATACGCAGTATTTT. Its protein product is CASSLGVVRSDTQYF.

V and J are TRBV19 and TRBJ1-1, with a tentative D call TRBD1 (5 bases). Germline-derived CDR1 and CDR2 are LNHDA and SQIVND (reference sequence). The CDR3 loop spans 14 amino acids. V was trimmed by 3 bases and J by 6 bases, leaving 14 bases between them. The CDR3 sequence: CASSIGGFLAEAFF. The CDR3 DNA sequence: TGTGCCAGTAGTATTGGGGGGTTTCTGGCTGAAGCTTTCTTT.

V is TRBV19 and J is TRBJ1-4, with D perhaps matching TRBD1 (5 bases). The germline gives CDR1 LNHDA, CDR2 SQIVND (reference sequence). CDR3 length: 15 residues. V was shortened by 6 bases and J by 8 bases, with 19 bases between the two germline ends. The CDR3 sequence: CASRDPGRGTEKLFF. The CDR3 region has the DNA TGTGCCAGTAGAGATCCGGGACGGGGGACCGAAAAACTGTTTTTT. The variable domain in full, completed from reference TRBV19 and TRBJ1-4, reads DGGITQSPKYLFRKEGQNVTLSCEQNLNHDAMYWYRQDPGQGLRLIYYSQIVNDFQKGDIAEGYSVSREKKESFPLTVTSAQKNPTAFYLCASRDPGRGTEKLFFGSGTQLSVL.

The CDR3 sequence: CASSEVPGYEQYF. The CDR3 region has the DNA TGTGCCAGCAGTGAGGTTCCGGGGTACGAGCAGTACTTC. V gene TRBV6-4 combines with J gene TRBJ2-7; D might be TRBD2 (5 bases). The CDR3 covers 13 residues. With 3 bases removed from V and 4 bases from J, the gap between germline ends came to 10 bases. CDR1 and CDR2 from the germline V gene are MRHNA and SNTAGT.

The rearrangement links TRBV4-1 to TRBJ2-5; 7 bases are a match to TRBD2. Germline loops: CDR1 MGHRA, CDR2 YSYEKL. The CDR3 runs to 15 residues. J was trimmed by 4 bases and V by 4 bases; bases with no gene match: 9. The chain's CDR3 is CASSPAGATRETQYF. DNA for the CDR3: TGCGCCAGCAGCCCCGCGGGAGCAACGAGAGAGACCCAGTACTTC.